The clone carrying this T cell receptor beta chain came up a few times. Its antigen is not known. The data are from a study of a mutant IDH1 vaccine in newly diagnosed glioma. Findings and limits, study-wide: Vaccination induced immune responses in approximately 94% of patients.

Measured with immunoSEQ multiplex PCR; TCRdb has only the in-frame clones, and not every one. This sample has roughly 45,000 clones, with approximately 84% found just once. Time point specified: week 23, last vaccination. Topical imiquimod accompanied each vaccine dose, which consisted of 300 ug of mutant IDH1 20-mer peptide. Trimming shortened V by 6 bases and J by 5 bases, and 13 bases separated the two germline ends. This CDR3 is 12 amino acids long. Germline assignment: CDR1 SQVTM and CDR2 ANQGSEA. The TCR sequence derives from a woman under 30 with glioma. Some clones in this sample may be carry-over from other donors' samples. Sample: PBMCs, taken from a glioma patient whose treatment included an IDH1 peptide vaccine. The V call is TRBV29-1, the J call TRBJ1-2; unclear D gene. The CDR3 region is CSVGEGGYGYTF. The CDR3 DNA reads TGCAGCGTCGGAGAGGGAGGATATGGCTACACCTTC. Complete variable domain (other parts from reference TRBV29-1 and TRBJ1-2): SAVISQKPSRDICQRGTSLTIQCQVDSQVTMMFWYRQQPGQSLTLIATANQGSEATYESGFVIDKFPISRPNLTFSTLTVSNMSPEDSSIYLCSVGEGGYGYTFGSGTRLTVV.